Below are 15 T cell receptor beta chains sequenced from a single sample in a study of T cells in Graves' hyperthyroidism and ophthalmopathy. TCR beta CDR3 regions were amplified from RNA. Primed by the HTBI set, a first-round RT-PCR was run on the TCR CDR3. Using its own MiXCR run on the multiplex PCR reads, TCRdb lists one record per CDR3 protein. The data hold approximately 610,000 distinct CDR3 sequences, with approximately 15% observed a single time. The specimen sequenced was blood. The receptors originated from a woman in her 40s with Graves' ophthalmopathy.

This clonotype was recorded at least ten times. This chain connects TRBV28 to TRBJ1-2; no reliable D call. In germline, CDR1 is MDHEN, CDR2 SYDVKM. CDR3 length equals 12 residues. Trimming left V 4 bases short and J 1 base short, with 4 bases between. As DNA, the CDR3 is TGTGCCAGCAGTTGGATTAACTATGGCTACACCTTC. This sequence encodes CASSWINYGYTF.

This clonotype was detected ten times or more. The rearrangement links TRBV6-1 to TRBJ2-7; D perhaps matches TRBD1 (6 bases). Germline values: CDR1 MNHNS, CDR2 SASEGT. This CDR3 is built from 14 residues. With 11 bases removed from V and 0 bases from J, the gap between germline ends came to 17 bases. CDR3 sequence: CAGKTGYTSYEQYF. The CDR3 DNA reads TGTGCCGGCAAGACAGGTTACACCTCCTACGAGCAGTACTTC.

V is TRBV20-1 and J is TRBJ1-1; perhaps TRBD1 as D (5 bases). The CDR3 sequence is 16 residues long. V dropped 0 bases and J dropped 0 bases, with 14 bases sitting between them. Germline values: CDR1 DFQATT, CDR2 SNEGSKA (reference sequence). The CDR3 bases are TGCAGTGCTAGAGACTTCGGACAAAGCATGAACACTGAAGCTTTCTTT. Residues: CSARDFGQSMNTEAFF.

This clonotype was recorded a few times. The V gene is TRBV5-1, the J gene TRBJ2-5, with D maybe TRBD1 (5 bases). Germline V gene sequence: CDR1 SGHRS, CDR2 YFSETQ. This CDR3 contains 14 residues. Trimming stripped 4 bases from V and 4 bases from J, with 14 bases between. CDR3 sequence (DNA): TGCGCCAGCAGCCCGATTTCAGGGCGAGAGACCCAGTACTTC. The encoded protein is CASSPISGRETQYF.

This clonotype was recorded at least ten times. CDR3 coding DNA: TGTGCCAGTAGTATACGAGGATTTGGTGGAATGAACACTGAAGCTTTCTTT. This translates into CASSIRGFGGMNTEAFF. The chain uses TRBV19 and TRBJ1-1; D not resolved. V was trimmed by 2 bases and J by 0 bases, leaving 16 bases between them. CDR1 is LNHDA, CDR2 SQIVND, per germline (reference sequence). The CDR3 covers 17 residues.

There are a few counts of this clonotype. The gene calls are TRBV6-5 and TRBJ2-3, with a tentative D call TRBD1 (7 bases). Germline CDR1 is MNHEY and CDR2 is SVGAGI. Trimming left V 7 bases short and J 6 bases short, with 17 bases between. CDR3 size: 14 residues. The CDR3 loop reads CASKLTRGVDTQYF. The CDR3 region has the DNA TGTGCCAGCAAGTTGACCAGGGGGGTGGATACGCAGTATTTT.

V usage is TRBV19 and J usage is TRBJ2-5; D remains unclear. CDR1 and CDR2 (germline): LNHDA, SQIVND (reference sequence). This CDR3 comprises 12 residues. V was clipped by 3 bases and J by 5 bases, with 7 bases between them. The CDR3 region is CASSILGETQYF. DNA for the CDR3: TGTGCCAGTAGTATTCTCGGGGAGACCCAGTACTTC.

The V and J genes are TRBV6-1 and TRBJ1-1, with D possibly matching TRBD1 (6 bases). The V gene lost 6 bases and the J gene lost 1 base, with 12 bases spanning the gap. CDR3 size: 14 residues. The V gene's germline CDR1 is MNHNS and CDR2 SASEGT. CDR3 DNA: TGTGCCAGCAGGCGAGTACAGGGGAACACTGAAGCTTTCTTT. Protein: CASRRVQGNTEAFF.

This clonotype has a count of ten or more. This chain joins TRBV27 and TRBJ2-2; D possibly uses TRBD1 or TRBD2 (6 bases each). The V gene's germline CDR1 is MNHEY and CDR2 SMNVEV (reference sequence). V lost 3 bases and J 4 bases, leaving 15 bases between the germline ends. The CDR3 is 16 residues long. The CDR3 sequence is CASSFRGASRTGELFF. In DNA, the CDR3 is TGTGCCAGCAGTTTTAGGGGGGCATCGCGCACCGGGGAGCTGTTTTTT.

This chain links TRBV12-3 or TRBV12-4 with TRBJ2-3; 9 bases are a match to TRBD1. The junction had 4 bases not matched to a gene; V was cut back by 3 bases and J by 0 bases. The CDR3 sequence is 16 residues long. For the CDR3, the DNA is TGTGCCAGCAGTTTCAGGACAGGGGTGAGCACAGATACGCAGTATTTT. Amino acids: CASSFRTGVSTDTQYF.

This clonotype was seen many times. The V gene is TRBV12-3 or TRBV12-4, the J gene TRBJ2-4; D might be TRBD2 (5 bases). CDR3 size: 15 residues. The ends were cut back, 2 bases at V and 1 base at J, with 9 bases in the middle. Written as DNA, the CDR3 is TGTGCCAGCAGTTTATTGGACTTGGCCAAAAACATTCAGTACTTC. As protein: CASSLLDLAKNIQYF.

This chain links TRBV11-2 with TRBJ1-1, with TRBD1 identical over 7 bases. Trimming took 2 bases from V and 0 from J; bases not matched to a gene: 6. The CDR3 length is 16 residues. Germline V gives CDR1 SGHAT, CDR2 FQNNGV. CDR3 amino acids: CASSLFTGALNTEAFF. The CDR3, as DNA: TGTGCCAGCAGCTTATTCACAGGGGCACTGAACACTGAAGCTTTCTTT.

The sample holds many counts of this clonotype. The J gene is TRBJ2-5, the V gene TRBV9; 11 nucleotides match TRBD2. Germline trimming cut 0 bases from V and 5 bases from J; bases unmatched to any gene: 6. The CDR3 is 16 amino acids. From germline, CDR1 is SGDLS and CDR2 YYNGEE. The CDR3 nucleotides are TGTGCCAGCAGCGTAGGCGCACTAGCGGGAGTCGAGACCCAGTACTTC. As protein: CASSVGALAGVETQYF.

This clonotype was counted at least ten times. DNA of the CDR3: TGTGCCAGCAGTCCCGGGGCTGGCGAGCAGTACTTC. It is translated as CASSPGAGEQYF. The V gene is TRBV28, the J gene TRBJ2-7; D possibly uses TRBD1 or TRBD2 (5 bases each). The germline V gene has CDR1 MDHEN and CDR2 SYDVKM. CDR3 length: 12 amino acids. Deletions cut 5 bases from V and 6 bases from J, with 11 bases between.

There are a few counts of this clonotype. The CDR3 DNA reads as TGTGCCAGCCTAGAGTGGGGCGAGCCACGGTACGAGCAGTACTTC. Its protein is CASLEWGEPRYEQYF. This chain uses TRBV2 with TRBJ2-7; a weak D match, TRBD1 (5 bases). Trimming shortened V by 8 bases and J by 4 bases, and 21 bases separated the two germline ends. The CDR3 has 15 amino acids. Germline CDR1 reads SNHLY; CDR2 reads FYNNEI.